The source of this T cell receptor beta chain is a study of cytomegalovirus exposure and HLA in healthy donors (dated by TCRdb to about 2017). For the wider study: According to an earlier analysis of 587 of the donors, 200 million or so T cells yielded some 110 million unique TCR beta sequences and less than 300 Gb of sequence data. To predict cytomegalovirus infection status, the study combined high-throughput TCR immunosequencing, statistical association of individual TCRs with disease status, and machine learning. Of the roughly 420 genotyped donors, 80% to 90% were placed in the genetic ancestry cluster associated with self-reported Caucasian donors. Across about 370 genotyped donors of the cohort, an average of approximately 240,000 unique TCR beta nucleotide sequences per donor were sequenced, and roughly 20% of those sequences were non-productive. The study aimed to test whether cataloging public T cell receptors could reveal signatures of past pathogen exposure. An early release that covered some 640 HLA-typed donors contained approximately 300 gigabases of sequencing data and about 93 million unique TCR sequences. A later analysis re-examined previously published TCR beta repertoires from just over 650 donors and added high-resolution HLA genotyping to investigate patterns of TCR occurrence. Typing coverage differed by locus: A, B, C, DRB1 and DQB1 were typed in roughly 620-630 donors, DQA1 in roughly 500, DPA1 in some 600, and DPB1 in 400 to 490. HLA typing covered class I and class II loci at four-digit resolution. In an earlier analysis of around 540 of the donors, high-throughput TCR beta sequencing was used to judge whether each TCR beta V gene segment behaved as functional or pseudogenic. In the later analysis, no new phenotypic data were used to find candidate immune exposures; instead, reliance was placed on TCR beta sequences and their occurrence across donors. In a later genetic analysis, genome-wide SNP genotypes for 398 of the 666 donors were used, and that subset was treated as a discovery cohort. All discovery cohort repertoires had been generated using a single sequencing platform. In addition to the first cohort of several hundred subjects, a separate validation cohort of over 90 different subjects was used. The study profiled the T cell repertoires of approximately 700 subjects by immunosequencing and related them to cytomegalovirus serostatus. Alongside the repertoire data, information on donor age, sex, ethnicity and CMV serostatus was compiled. Five DR-DQ haplotypes were treated as single units for association and clustering because of strong linkage in the cohort. Paper-wide results and their limitations: The study gave a list of about 160 TCR beta chains associated with cytomegalovirus. A later analysis found that HLA-associated TCR beta chains were more clonally expanded and had lower generation probabilities than equally common non-associated chains. In a later analysis, most CMV-associated TCR beta chains were found to appear HLA-restricted, with HLA associations seemingly driven largely by CMV exposure. An association between a missense DCLRE1C variant and V-gene and J-gene trimming of TCR beta chains was found in a later genetic analysis and replicated in an independent cohort. Because counts were too low, about 18 rarely observed V segments, including chromosome 9 orphons, were excluded from the earlier analysis of around 590 of the donors. A further reported finding was that TCR beta sequences accurately predicted the HLA-A and HLA-B alleles for most subjects in the first cohort. Roughly uniform sequencing depth across donors was assumed in presence/absence analyses, although this assumption may not hold. It was suggested by the authors that the approach could potentially be generalized to other disease states and immunological phenotypes. Assigning TCR associations to individual alleles was difficult when HLA alleles, especially DR and DQ, strongly co-occurred. Most TCR sequences were seen in very few donors, while some public TCRs were found in many individuals. Because HLA typing was missing for some donors at each locus, association tests included only the typed subset. In vitro tests confirmed that a few of the cytomegalovirus-associated TCR beta chains recognize cytomegalovirus antigens. In a later analysis, some 17,000 TCR beta sequences were associated with specific HLA alleles at a false discovery rate of 0.05. This cohort had only TCR beta chains sequenced, and the lack of alpha or paired-chain data limited which features could be detected. A later genetic analysis reported fewer N-insertions in productive TCRs among donors in an Asian-associated ancestry cluster than the roughly 640-donor mean. The only immune exposure information available for the cohort was CMV serostatus. A later analysis reported that several top co-occurrence clusters appeared linked to parvovirus B19, influenza, CMV and Epstein-Barr virus. Some IMGT-functional V segments, including TRBV6-2 and TRBV6-3, could not be distinguished by the 87-base-pair reads and were therefore excluded. Broadly in line with IMGT annotations, most TCR beta V segments showed up in productive rearrangements about 87% or about 30% of the time in an earlier analysis of several hundred of the donors. According to a later analysis, TCR association rates differed among HLA loci, with DRB1 alleles showing the most associated TCRs and HLA-C alleles showing the fewest. Correlated functional status among segregating V segments might reflect linkage disequilibrium, but an unknown experimental factor could not be ruled out. The classifier was reported to diagnose cytomegalovirus status with high specificity and sensitivity in both the original cohort and the validation cohort. A cluster of highly shared sequence variants was judged likely to represent a technical artifact of the sequencing pipeline.

In total, approximately 610 healthy bone marrow donors made up the cohort. At the time of sampling, all cohort members were nominally healthy, though unrecorded immune exposures were likely present. The donor tested CMV seropositive and was one of the 289 seropositive cohort members. A peripheral blood sample was provided by each donor, and peripheral blood mononuclear cells were used for TCR beta sequencing. The Qiagen DNeasy Blood Extraction Kit was used to extract genomic DNA from the blood cell samples. Libraries came from the immunoSEQ multiplex PCR assay. The multiplex PCR relied on a mix of 60 forward primers for TCR Vbeta segments and 13 reverse primers for TCR Jbeta segments. A multiplex PCR assay on genomic DNA amplified the CDR3 region of rearranged TCR beta genes. Amplified TCR beta libraries were sequenced as 87-base-pair reads on the Illumina HiSeq System. In the original analysis: A later analysis counted approximately 84 million unique TCR beta chains across the 600 to 850 repertoires, and roughly 11 million of these chains were shared by at least two donors. Raw reads were error-corrected and collapsed into unique sequences with a nearest-neighbor algorithm that merged closely related sequences to remove PCR and sequencing errors. To assign V, D and J gene segments, CDR3 sequences were aligned to IMGT reference sequences. For a sequence to be retained, at least a six-nucleotide match to both a V gene segment and a J gene segment was required. A rearrangement was called productive if the CDR3 had no stop codons and remained in frame with V and J, and every other rearrangement was called non-productive. Following IMGT convention, CDR3 was defined as the stretch from the second conserved V-encoded cysteine up to the conserved J-encoded phenylalanine. In an earlier analysis of roughly 610 of the donors, sequences lacking an unambiguous match to a single V gene segment were excluded. In an earlier analysis of 587 of the donors, V segments were called functional above 56.7% productive rearrangements and were called segregating when the between-donor standard deviation exceeded 5%. A statistical classification framework was built for diagnosing cytomegalovirus status from the catalog of TCR beta chain sequences. V and J gene assignment, in a later analysis, came from comparing TCR nucleotide sequences with IMGT/GENE-DB human TR gene sequences. The TCRdist pipeline was used in a later analysis to assign CDR3 sequences and most-parsimonious VDJ recombination scenarios. In a later analysis, every TCR beta chain was defined by the combination of its CDR3 amino acid sequence and its V-gene family, and reads without a unique V-gene family were dropped. As a way to deal with suspected cross-contamination and a sequencing artifact, a later analysis dropped under 600 nucleotide sequences that were highly shared and had low generation probability. In a later analysis, a clonal expansion index was calculated for each public chain from normalized within-repertoire ranks of inferred template counts. In a later analysis, generation probabilities were computed with a VDJ recombination model fitted to out-of-frame rearrangements, and the resulting probabilities were checked against IGoR. Hypergeometric tests were used in a later analysis to score TCR-TCR, TCR-HLA and TCR-CMV co-occurrence, with a repertoire-size bias correction applied to the TCR pairs. To estimate false discovery rates, a later analysis permuted the HLA or CMV assignments 20 times. In a later analysis, co-occurring TCRs were grouped using DBSCAN, with TCRdist sequence similarity added in when clustering inside HLA-allele-positive subsets. Co-occurrence clustering excluded repertoires with fewer than 30,000 or more than 120,000 public chains, plus five with anomalous nucleotide sharing. Here the immuneACCESS table is served through TCRdb, limited to in-frame sequences with V and J called. Missing clones are a known gap in these copies; in checked studies unresolved V genes cover under half, and the rest lacks a known reason. V and J calls and clone size are as listed in that table; D and trimming were resolved from the DNA. This sample is represented by fewer than 180,000 clones; approximately 79% of them were singletons. 6.3% of the sample is held by the ten biggest clonotypes.

Concerning this clone: It lacks a known antigen. No base qualities exist here, and no much larger clone lies one base off it.

V ends up 4 bases short and J 4 bases short, with an unmatched junction base count of 6. The CDR3 runs 15 residues from the cysteine to the phenylalanine. Only the CDR3 part of the read is kept: 45 bases, read in frame from the first base. CDR1 and CDR2, per the germline V gene, are SGHAT and FQNNGV. The sequencing sample was made of PBMCs. This TCR was recovered from a man aged 50 or older in good health and CMV-seropositive. The rearranged segments are TRBV11-2 and TRBJ2-1; TRBD2 lines up with 8 middle nucleotides. The CDR3 reads as follows: CASSSGTSSYNEQFF. The DNA sequence is as follows: TGTGCCAGCAGCTCCGGGACTAGTAGTTACAATGAGCAGTTCTTC.